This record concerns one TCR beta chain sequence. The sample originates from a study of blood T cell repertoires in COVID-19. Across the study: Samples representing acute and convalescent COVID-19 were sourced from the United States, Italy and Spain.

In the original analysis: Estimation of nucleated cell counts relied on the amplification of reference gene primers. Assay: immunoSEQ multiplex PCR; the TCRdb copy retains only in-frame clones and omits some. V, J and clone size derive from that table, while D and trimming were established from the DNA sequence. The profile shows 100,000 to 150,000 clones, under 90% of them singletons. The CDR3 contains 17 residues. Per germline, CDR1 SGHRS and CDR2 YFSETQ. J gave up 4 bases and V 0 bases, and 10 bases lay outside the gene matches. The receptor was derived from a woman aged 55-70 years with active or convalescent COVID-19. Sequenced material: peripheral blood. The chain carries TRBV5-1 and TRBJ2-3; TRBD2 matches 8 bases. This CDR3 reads CASSLEAGGDLADTQYF. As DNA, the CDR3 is TGCGCCAGCAGCTTGGAGGCGGGGGGCGACTTGGCAGATACGCAGTATTTT.